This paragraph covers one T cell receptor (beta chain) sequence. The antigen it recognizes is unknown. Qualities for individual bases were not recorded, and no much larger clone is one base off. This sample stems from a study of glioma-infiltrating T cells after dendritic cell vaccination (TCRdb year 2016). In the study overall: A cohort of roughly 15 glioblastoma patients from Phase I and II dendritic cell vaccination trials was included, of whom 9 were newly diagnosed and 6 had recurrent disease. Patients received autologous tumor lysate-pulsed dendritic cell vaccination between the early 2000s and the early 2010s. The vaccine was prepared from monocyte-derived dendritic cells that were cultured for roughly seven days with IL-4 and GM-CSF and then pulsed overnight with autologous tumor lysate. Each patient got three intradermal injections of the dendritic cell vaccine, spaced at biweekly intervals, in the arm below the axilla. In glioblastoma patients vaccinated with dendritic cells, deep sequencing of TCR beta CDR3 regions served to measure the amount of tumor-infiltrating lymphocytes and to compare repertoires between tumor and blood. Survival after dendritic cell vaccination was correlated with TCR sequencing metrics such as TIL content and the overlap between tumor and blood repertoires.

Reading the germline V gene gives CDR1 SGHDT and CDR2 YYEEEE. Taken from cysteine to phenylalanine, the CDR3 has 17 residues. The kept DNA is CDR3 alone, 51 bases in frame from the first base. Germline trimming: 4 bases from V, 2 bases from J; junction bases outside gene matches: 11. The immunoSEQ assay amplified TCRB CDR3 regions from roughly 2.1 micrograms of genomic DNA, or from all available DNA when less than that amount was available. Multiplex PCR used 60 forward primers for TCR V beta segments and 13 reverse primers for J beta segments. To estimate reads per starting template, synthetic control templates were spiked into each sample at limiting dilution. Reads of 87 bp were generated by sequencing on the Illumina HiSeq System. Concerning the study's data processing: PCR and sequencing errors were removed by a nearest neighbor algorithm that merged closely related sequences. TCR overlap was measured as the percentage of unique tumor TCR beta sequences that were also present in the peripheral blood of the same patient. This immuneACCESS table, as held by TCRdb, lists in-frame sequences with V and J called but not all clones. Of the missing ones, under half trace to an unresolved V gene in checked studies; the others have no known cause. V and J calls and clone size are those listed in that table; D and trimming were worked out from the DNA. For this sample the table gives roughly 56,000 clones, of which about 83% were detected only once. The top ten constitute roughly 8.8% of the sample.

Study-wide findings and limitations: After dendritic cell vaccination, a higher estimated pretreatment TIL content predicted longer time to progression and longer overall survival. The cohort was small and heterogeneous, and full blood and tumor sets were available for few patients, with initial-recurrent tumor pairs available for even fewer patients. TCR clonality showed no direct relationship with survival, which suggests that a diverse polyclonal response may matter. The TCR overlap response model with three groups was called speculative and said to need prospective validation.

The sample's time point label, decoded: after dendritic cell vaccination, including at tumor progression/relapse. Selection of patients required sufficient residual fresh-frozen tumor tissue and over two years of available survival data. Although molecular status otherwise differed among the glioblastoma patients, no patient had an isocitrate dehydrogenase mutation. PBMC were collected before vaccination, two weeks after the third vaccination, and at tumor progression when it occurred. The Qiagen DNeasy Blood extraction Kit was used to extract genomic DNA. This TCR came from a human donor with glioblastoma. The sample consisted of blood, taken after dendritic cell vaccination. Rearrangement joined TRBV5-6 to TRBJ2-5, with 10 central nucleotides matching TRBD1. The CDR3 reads CASSPSWTGGLQETQYF. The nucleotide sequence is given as TGTGCCAGCAGCCCCTCCTGGACAGGGGGACTACAAGAGACCCAGTACTTC.